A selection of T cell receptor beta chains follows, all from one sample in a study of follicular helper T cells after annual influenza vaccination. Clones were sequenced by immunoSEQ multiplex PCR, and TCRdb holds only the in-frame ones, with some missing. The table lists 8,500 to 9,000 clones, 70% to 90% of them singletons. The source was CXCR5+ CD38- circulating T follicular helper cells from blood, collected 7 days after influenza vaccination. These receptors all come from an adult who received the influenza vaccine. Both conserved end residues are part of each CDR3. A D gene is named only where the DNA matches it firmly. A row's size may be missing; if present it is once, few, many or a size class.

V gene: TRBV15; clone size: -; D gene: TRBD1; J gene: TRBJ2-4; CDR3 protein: CATSRGGQGVKNIQYF; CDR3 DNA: TGTGCCACCAGCAGGGGGGGACAGGGAGTCAAAAACATTCAGTACTTC
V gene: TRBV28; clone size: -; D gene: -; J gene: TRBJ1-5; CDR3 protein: CASSSGPGPQHF; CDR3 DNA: TGTGCCAGCAGTTCCGGGCCGGGCCCCCAGCATTTT
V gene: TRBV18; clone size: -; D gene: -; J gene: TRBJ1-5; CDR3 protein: CASSPRRETYSNQPQHF; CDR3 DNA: TGTGCCAGCTCACCCCGAAGGGAGACTTATAGCAATCAGCCCCAGCATTTT
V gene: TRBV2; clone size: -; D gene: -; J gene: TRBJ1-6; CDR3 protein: CASSEELGDHNSPLHF; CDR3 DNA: TGTGCCAGCAGTGAAGAGTTAGGGGACCATAATTCACCCCTCCACTTT
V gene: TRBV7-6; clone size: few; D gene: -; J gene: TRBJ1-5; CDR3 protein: CASSPQQGPNQPQHF; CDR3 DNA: TGTGCCAGCAGCCCGCAACAGGGTCCCAATCAGCCCCAGCATTTT
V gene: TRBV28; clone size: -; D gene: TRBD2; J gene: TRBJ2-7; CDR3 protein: CASSLTSGAVIYEQYF; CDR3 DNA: TGTGCCAGCAGTTTGACTAGCGGGGCCGTAATCTACGAGCAGTACTTC
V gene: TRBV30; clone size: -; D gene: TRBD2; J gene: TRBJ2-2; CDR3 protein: CASEAGSGRYSGELFF; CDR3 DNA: TGTGCCTCGGAAGCCGGGAGCGGGAGATATAGCGGGGAGCTGTTTTTT
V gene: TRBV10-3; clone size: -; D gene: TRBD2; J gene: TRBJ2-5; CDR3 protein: CAMGRGEGETQYF; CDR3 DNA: TGTGCCATGGGCCGAGGGGAGGGAGAGACCCAGTACTTC
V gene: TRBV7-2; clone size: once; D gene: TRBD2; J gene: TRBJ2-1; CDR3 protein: CASSLVGGAFTNDEQFF; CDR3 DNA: TGTGCCAGCAGCTTAGTCGGGGGGGCCTTCACAAACGATGAGCAGTTCTTC
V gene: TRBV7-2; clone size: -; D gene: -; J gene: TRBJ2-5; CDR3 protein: CASSLLFPPQYF; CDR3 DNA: TGTGCCAGCAGCTTATTATTTCCACCCCAGTACTTC
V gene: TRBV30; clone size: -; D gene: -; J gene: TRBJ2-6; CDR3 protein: CACPRGALGTGANVLTF; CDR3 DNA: TGTGCCTGTCCTCGGGGGGCCCTTGGAACTGGGGCCAACGTCCTGACTTTC
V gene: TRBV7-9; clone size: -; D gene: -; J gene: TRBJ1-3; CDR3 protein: CASQTDSGNTIYF; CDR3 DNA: TGTGCCAGCCAAACTGACTCTGGAAACACCATATATTTT
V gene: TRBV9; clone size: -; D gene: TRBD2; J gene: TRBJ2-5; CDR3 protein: CASRRGSGGQETQYF; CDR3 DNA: TGTGCCAGCAGGAGGGGTAGCGGGGGACAAGAGACCCAGTACTTC
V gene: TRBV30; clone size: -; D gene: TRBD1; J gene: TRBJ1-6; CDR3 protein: CAGTGGNNSPLHF; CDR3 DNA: TGTGCCGGTACAGGGGGCAATAATTCACCCCTCCACTTT
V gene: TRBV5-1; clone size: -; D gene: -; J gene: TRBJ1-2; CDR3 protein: CASSPRGNQIDGYTF; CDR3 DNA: TGCGCCAGCAGCCCGAGAGGCAACCAGATCGATGGCTACACCTTC
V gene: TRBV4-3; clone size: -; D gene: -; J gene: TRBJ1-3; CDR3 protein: CASSQESQGSRNTIYF; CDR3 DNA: TGCGCCAGCAGCCAAGAATCACAGGGTTCGAGAAACACCATATATTTT
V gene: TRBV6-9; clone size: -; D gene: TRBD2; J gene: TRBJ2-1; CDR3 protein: CASGTWISGRGNEQFF; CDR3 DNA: TGTGCCAGCGGGACATGGATTAGCGGGAGAGGCAATGAGCAGTTCTTC
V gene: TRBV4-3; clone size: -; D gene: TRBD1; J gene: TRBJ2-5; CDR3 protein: CASSQDMGQGGTQYF; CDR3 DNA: TGCGCCAGCAGCCAAGATATGGGACAGGGGGGGACCCAGTACTTC
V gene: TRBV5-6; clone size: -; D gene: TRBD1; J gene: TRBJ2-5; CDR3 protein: CASSLRTGRETQYF; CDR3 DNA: TGTGCCAGCAGCCTTCGGACAGGGAGGGAGACCCAGTACTTC
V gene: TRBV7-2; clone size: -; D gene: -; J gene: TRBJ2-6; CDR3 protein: CASSRVAGANVLTF; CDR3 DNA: TGTGCCAGCAGCCGGGTGGCTGGGGCCAACGTCCTGACTTTC
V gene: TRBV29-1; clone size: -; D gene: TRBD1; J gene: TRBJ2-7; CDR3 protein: CSVARTGGYEQYF; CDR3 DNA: TGCAGCGTTGCAAGGACAGGGGGTTACGAGCAGTACTTC
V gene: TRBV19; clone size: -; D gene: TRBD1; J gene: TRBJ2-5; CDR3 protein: CASSIRTGRETQYF; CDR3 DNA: TGTGCCAGTAGTATAAGGACAGGGCGTGAGACCCAGTACTTC
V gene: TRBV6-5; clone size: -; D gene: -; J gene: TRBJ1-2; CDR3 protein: CASSPQGYGYTF; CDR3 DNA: TGTGCCAGCAGTCCCCAGGGATATGGCTACACCTTC
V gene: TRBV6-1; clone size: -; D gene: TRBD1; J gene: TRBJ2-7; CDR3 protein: CASMWGQQSYEQYF; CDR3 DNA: TGTGCCAGCATGTGGGGACAGCAATCCTACGAGCAGTACTTC
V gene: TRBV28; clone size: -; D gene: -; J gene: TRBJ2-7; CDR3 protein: CASSLWGTSNEQYF; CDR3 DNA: TGTGCCAGCAGTTTATGGGGGACTTCGAACGAGCAGTACTTC
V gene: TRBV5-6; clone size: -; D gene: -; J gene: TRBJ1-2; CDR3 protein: CASSPEGVSYGYTF; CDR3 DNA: TGTGCCAGCAGCCCGGAGGGGGTTTCTTATGGCTACACCTTC
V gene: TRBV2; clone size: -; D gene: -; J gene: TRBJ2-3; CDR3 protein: CASTAERFTDTQYF; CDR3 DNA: TGTGCCAGCACGGCGGAGCGATTCACAGATACGCAGTATTTT
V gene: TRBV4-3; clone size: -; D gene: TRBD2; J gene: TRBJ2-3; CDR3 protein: CASSQGGGGGATDTQYF; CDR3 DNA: TGCGCCAGCAGCCAAGGAGGAGGCGGGGGGGCAACAGATACGCAGTATTTT
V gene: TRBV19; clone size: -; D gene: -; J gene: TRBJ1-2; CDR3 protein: CASSIVNRPYGYTF; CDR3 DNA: TGTGCCAGTAGTATAGTTAACAGACCCTATGGCTACACCTTC
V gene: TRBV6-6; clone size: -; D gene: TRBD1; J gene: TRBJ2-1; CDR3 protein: CASTPGQDPNEQFF; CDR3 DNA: TGTGCCAGCACTCCGGGACAGGATCCCAATGAGCAGTTCTTC
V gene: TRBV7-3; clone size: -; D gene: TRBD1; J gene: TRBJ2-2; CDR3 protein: CASSLNGQGNTGELFF; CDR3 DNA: TGTGCCAGCAGCTTAAACGGACAGGGAAACACCGGGGAGCTGTTTTTT
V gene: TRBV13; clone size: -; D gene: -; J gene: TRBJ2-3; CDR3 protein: CASSARGVGTDTQYF; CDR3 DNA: TGTGCCAGCAGCGCCCGGGGCGTAGGCACAGATACGCAGTATTTT
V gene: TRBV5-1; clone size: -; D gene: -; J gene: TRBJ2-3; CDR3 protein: CASSLGTVSETDTQYF; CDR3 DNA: TGCGCCAGCAGCTTGGGAACGGTATCAGAAACAGATACGCAGTATTTT
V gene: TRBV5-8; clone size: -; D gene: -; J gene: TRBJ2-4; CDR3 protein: CASSPGRKNIQYF; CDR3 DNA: TGTGCCAGCAGCCCGGGACGGAAAAACATTCAGTACTTC
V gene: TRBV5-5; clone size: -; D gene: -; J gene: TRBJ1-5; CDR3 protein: CASNPVGGIGQPQHF; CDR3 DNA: TGTGCCAGCAACCCCGTCGGGGGTATTGGCCAGCCCCAGCATTTT
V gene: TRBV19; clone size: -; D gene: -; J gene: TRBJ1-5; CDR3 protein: CASSGREVQPQHF; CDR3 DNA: TGTGCCAGTAGTGGCAGGGAAGTCCAGCCCCAGCATTTT
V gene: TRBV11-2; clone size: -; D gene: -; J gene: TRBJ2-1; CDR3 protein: CASSLAGSINEQFF; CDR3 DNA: TGTGCCAGCAGCTTAGCTGGGAGCATAAATGAGCAGTTCTTC
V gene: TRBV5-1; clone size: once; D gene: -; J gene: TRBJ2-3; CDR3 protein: CASSLVWAGTDTQYF; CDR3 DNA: TGCGCCAGCAGCTTGGTGTGGGCCGGGACGGATACGCAGTATTTT
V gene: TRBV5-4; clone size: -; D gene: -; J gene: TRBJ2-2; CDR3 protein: CASSSVGTGELFF; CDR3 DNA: TGTGCCAGCAGCTCGGTGGGGACCGGGGAGCTGTTTTTT
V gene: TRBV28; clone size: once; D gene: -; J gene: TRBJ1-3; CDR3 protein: CASSKLLAGTPGGNTIYF; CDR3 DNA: TGTGCCAGCAGTAAACTCTTAGCAGGGACCCCAGGAGGAAACACCATATATTTT
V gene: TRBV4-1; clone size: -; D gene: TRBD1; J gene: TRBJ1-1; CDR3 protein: CASSHAGTVKMNTEAFF; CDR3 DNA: TGCGCCAGCAGCCATGCCGGGACAGTTAAGATGAACACTGAAGCTTTCTTT
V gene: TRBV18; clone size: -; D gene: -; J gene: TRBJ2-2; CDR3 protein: CASSPRNGVNSNTGELFF; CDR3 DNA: TGTGCCAGCTCACCTAGAAACGGGGTGAACTCGAACACCGGGGAGCTGTTTTTT